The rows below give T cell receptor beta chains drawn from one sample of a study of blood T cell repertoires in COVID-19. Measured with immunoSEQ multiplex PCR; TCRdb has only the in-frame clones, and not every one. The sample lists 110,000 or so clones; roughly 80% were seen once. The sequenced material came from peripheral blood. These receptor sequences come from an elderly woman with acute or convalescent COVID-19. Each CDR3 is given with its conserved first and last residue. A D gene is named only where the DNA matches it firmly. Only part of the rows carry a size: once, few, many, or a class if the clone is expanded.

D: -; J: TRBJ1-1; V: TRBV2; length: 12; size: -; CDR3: CASSEYSSEAFF; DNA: TGTGCCAGCAGTGAATACAGTAGTGAAGCTTTCTTT
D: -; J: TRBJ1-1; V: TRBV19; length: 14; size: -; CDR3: CASTLRVRNTEAFF; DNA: TGTGCCAGTACTCTCAGGGTTAGGAACACTGAAGCTTTCTTT
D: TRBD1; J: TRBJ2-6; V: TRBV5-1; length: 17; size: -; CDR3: CASAGGQGNSGANVLTF; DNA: TGCGCCAGCGCTGGGGGACAGGGAAACTCTGGGGCCAACGTCCTGACTTTC
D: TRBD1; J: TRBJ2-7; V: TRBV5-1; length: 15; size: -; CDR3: CASSLGRDRAYEQYF; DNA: TGCGCCAGCAGCTTGGGGCGGGACAGGGCTTACGAGCAGTACTTC
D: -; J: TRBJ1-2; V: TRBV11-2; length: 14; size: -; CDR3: CASSLQGLDYGYTF; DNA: TGTGCCAGCAGCTTACAGGGGTTGGACTATGGCTACACCTTC
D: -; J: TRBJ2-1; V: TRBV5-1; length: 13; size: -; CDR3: CASSLAGNNEQFF; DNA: TGCGCCAGCAGCTTGGCCGGTAACAATGAGCAGTTCTTC
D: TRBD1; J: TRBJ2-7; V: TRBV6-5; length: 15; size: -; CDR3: CASSYSGTVNYEQYF; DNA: TGTGCCAGCAGTTACTCCGGGACAGTCAACTACGAGCAGTACTTC
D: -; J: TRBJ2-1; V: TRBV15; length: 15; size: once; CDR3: CATSRDLVGAGEQFF; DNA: TGTGCCACCAGCAGAGACCTAGTTGGTGCGGGTGAGCAGTTCTTC
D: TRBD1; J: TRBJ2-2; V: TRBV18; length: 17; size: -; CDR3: CASSLDRVGKTTGELFF; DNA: TGTGCCAGCTCACTCGACAGGGTCGGGAAAACCACCGGGGAGCTGTTTTTT
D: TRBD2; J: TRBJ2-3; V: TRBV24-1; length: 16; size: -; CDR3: CATSDTGGVVGDTQYF; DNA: TGTGCCACCAGTGATACGGGGGGAGTAGTCGGAGATACGCAGTATTTT
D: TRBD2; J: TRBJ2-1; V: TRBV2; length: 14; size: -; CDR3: CATGAGAVYNEQFF; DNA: TGTGCCACAGGAGCGGGAGCGGTCTACAATGAGCAGTTCTTC
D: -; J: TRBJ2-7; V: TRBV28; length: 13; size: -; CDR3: CASSLSSSYEQYF; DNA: TGTGCCAGCAGTTTATCGAGCTCCTACGAGCAGTACTTC
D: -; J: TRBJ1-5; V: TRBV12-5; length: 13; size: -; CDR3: CASAWGGNQPQHF; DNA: TGTGCTAGTGCTTGGGGAGGTAATCAGCCCCAGCATTTT
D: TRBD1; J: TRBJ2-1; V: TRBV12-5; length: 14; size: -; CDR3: CASALDRGIDEQFF; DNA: TGTGCTAGTGCCCTGGACAGGGGAATCGATGAGCAGTTCTTC
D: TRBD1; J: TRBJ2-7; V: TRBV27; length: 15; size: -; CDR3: CASSLRQGGPYEQYF; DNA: TGTGCCAGCAGCCTTAGACAGGGGGGCCCCTACGAGCAGTACTTC
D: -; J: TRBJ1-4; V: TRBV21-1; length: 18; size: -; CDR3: CASSKGGAEGEGTEKLFF; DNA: TGTGCCAGCAGCAAAGGAGGCGCGGAGGGGGAGGGGACTGAAAAACTGTTTTTT
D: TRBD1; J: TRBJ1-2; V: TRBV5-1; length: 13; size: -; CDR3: CASKQGVNYGYTF; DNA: TGCGCCAGCAAACAGGGGGTTAACTATGGCTACACCTTC
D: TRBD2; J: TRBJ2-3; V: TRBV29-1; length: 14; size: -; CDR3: CSTRTSGILYTQYF; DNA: TGCAGCACCCGGACTAGCGGGATTCTATATACGCAGTATTTT
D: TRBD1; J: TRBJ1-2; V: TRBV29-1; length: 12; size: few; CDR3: CSVMTGRYGYTF; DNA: TGCAGCGTTATGACAGGGAGGTATGGCTACACCTTC
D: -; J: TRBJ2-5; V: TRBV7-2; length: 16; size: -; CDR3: CASSLRGGGPKETQYF; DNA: TGTGCCAGCAGCTTACGGGGTGGCGGCCCTAAAGAGACCCAGTACTTC
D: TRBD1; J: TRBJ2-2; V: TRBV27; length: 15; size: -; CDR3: CASGSTGVTDRELFF; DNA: TGTGCCAGCGGTTCAACAGGGGTAACGGACCGGGAGCTGTTTTTT
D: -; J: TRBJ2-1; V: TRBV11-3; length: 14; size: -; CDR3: CASSSGGSYNEQFF; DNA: TGTGCCAGCAGCTCCGGAGGCTCCTACAATGAGCAGTTCTTC
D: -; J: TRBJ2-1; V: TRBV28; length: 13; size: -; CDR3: CASSTGTYNEQFF; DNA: TGTGCCAGCAGCACCGGGACATACAATGAGCAGTTCTTC
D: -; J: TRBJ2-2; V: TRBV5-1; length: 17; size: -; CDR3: CASSPEAARASTGELFF; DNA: TGCGCCAGCAGCCCCGAGGCGGCCAGGGCTTCCACCGGGGAGCTGTTTTTT
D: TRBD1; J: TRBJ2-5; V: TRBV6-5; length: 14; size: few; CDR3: CASSLPGTVETQYF; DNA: TGTGCCAGCAGTCTACCCGGGACAGTCGAGACCCAGTACTTC
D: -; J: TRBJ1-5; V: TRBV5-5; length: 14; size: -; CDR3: CASSLGGGNQPQHF; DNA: TGTGCCAGCAGCTTGGGGGGAGGCAATCAGCCCCAGCATTTT